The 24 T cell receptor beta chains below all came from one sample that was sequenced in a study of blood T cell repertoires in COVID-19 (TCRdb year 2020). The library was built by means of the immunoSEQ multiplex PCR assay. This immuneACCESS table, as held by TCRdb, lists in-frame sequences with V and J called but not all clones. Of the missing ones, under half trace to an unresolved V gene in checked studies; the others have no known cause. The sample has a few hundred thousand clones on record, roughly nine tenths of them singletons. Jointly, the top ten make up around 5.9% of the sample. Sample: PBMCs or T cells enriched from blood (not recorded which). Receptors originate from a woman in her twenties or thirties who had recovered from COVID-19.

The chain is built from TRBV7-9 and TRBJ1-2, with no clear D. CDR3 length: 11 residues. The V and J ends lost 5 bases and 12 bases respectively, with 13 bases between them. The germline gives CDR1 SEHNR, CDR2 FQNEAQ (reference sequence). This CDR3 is CASSEEGIDTF. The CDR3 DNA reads TGTGCCAGCAGCGAGGAAGGAATCGACACCTTC.

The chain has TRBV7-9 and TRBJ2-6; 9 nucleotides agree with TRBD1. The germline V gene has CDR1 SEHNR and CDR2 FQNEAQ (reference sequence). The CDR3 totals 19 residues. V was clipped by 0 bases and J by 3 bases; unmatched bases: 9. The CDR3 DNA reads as TGTGCCAGCAGCTTAGCCGGGACAGGGAGGCTGGGTGGGGCCAACGTCCTGACTTTC. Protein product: CASSLAGTGRLGGANVLTF. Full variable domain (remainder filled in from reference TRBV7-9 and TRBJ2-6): DTGVSQNPRHKITKRGQNVTFRCDPISEHNRLYWYRQTLGQGPEFLTYFQNEAQLEKSRLLSDRFSAERPKGSFSTLEIQRTEQGDSAMYLCASSLAGTGRLGGANVLTFGAGSRLTVL.

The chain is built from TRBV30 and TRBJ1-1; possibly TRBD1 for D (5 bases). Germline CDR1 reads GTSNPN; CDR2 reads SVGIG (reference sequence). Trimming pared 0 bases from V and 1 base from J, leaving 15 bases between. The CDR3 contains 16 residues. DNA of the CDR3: TGTGCCTGGAGTGTATTCGGGGGTGGGGCGAACACTGAAGCTTTCTTT. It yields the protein CAWSVFGGGANTEAFF.

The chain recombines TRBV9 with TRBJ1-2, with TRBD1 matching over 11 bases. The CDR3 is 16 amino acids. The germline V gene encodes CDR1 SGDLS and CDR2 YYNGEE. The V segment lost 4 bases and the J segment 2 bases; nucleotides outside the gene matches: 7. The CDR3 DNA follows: TGTGCCAGCAGCTTCGGAGGACAGGGGGCAAACTATGGCTACACCTTC. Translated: CASSFGGQGANYGYTF. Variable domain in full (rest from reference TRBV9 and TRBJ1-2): DSGVTQTPKHLITATGQRVTLRCSPRSGDLSVYWYQQSLDQGLQFLIQYYNGEERAKGNILERFSAQQFPDLHSELNLSSLELGDSALYFCASSFGGQGANYGYTFGSGTRLTVV.

In DNA, the CDR3 is TGTGCCAGCAGCCTTAGGGACACAAATTCACCCCTCCACTTT. It translates to CASSLRDTNSPLHF. The chain has TRBV7-6 and TRBJ1-6; a weak D match, TRBD1 (6 bases). CDR1 SGHVS and CDR2 FNYEAQ come from the germline V gene. The CDR3 is 14 residues long. V lost 5 bases and J lost 7, with 12 bases in between.

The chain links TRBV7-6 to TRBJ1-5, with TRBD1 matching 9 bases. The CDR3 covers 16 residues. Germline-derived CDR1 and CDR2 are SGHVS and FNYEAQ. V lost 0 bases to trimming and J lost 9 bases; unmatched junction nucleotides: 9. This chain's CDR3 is CASSLAGQGVLWPQHF. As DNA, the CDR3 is TGTGCCAGCAGCTTAGCGGGACAGGGTGTTTTGTGGCCCCAGCATTTT.

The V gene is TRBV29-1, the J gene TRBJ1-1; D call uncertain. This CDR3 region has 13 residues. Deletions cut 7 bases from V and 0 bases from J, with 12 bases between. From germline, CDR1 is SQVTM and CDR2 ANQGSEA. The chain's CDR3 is CSASRGLNTEAFF. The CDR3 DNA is TGCAGCGCCTCCCGCGGTCTGAACACTGAAGCTTTCTTT.

CDR3 protein: CASWRNYGYTF. CDR3 sequence (DNA): TGTGCCAGCTGGCGGAACTATGGCTACACCTTC. The chain is built from TRBV9 and TRBJ1-2, with unresolved D. Looked up from germline, CDR1 is SGDLS and CDR2 is YYNGEE. The CDR3 consists of 11 residues. Trimming removed 7 bases at V and 2 bases at J, with 6 bases between.

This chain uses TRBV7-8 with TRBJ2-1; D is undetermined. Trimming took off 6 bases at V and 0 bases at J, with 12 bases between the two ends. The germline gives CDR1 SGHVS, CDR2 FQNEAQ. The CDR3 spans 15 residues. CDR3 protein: CASSNTPSSYNEQFF. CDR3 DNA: TGTGCCAGCAGTAATACTCCTAGCTCCTACAATGAGCAGTTCTTC.

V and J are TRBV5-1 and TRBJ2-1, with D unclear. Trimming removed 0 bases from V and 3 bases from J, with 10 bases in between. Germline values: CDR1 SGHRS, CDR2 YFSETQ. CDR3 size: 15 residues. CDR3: CASSLAGPNYNEQFF. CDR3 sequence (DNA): TGCGCCAGCAGCTTGGCCGGTCCGAACTACAATGAGCAGTTCTTC.

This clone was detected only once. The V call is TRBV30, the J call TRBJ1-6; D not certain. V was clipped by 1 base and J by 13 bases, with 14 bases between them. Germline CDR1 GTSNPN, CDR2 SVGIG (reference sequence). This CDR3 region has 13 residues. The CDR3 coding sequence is TGTGCCTGGAGTGACCACAGCCGTTCGCCCCTCCACTTT. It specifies CAWSDHSRSPLHF. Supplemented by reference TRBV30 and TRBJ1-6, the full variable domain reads SQTIHQWPATLVQPVGSPLSLECTVEGTSNPNLYWYRQAAGRGLQLLFYSVGIGQISSEVPQNLSASRPQDRQFILSSKKLLLSDSGFYLCAWSDHSRSPLHFGNGTRLTVT.

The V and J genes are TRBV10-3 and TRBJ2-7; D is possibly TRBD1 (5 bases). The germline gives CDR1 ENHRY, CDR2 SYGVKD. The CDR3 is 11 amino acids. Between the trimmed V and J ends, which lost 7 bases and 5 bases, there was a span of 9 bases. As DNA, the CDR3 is TGTGCCATCACCTCGACAGACGAGCAGTACTTC. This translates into CAITSTDEQYF.

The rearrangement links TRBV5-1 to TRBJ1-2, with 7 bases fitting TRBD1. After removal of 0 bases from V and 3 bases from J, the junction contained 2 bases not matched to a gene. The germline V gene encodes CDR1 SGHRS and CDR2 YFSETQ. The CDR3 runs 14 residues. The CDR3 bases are TGCGCCAGCAGCTTGGACAGGGGATACTATGGCTACACCTTC. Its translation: CASSLDRGYYGYTF.

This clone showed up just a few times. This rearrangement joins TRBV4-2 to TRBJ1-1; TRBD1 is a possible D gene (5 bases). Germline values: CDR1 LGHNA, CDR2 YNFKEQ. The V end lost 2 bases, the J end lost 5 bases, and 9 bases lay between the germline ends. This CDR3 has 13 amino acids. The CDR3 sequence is CASSQQGWTEAFF. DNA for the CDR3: TGTGCCAGCAGCCAACAGGGTTGGACTGAAGCTTTCTTT.

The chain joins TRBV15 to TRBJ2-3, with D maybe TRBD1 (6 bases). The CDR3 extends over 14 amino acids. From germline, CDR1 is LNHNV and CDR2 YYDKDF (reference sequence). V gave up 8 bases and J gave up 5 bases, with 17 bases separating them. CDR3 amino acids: CATLQGNVGDTQYF. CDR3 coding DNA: TGTGCCACCCTCCAGGGGAATGTAGGAGATACGCAGTATTTT.

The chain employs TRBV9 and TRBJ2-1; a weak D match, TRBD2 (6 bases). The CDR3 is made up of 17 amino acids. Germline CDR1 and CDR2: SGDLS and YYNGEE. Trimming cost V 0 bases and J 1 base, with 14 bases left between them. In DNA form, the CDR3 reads TGTGCCAGCAGCGTAGGGCGGGGAGGCGGGTCCTACAATGAGCAGTTCTTC. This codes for CASSVGRGGGSYNEQFF.

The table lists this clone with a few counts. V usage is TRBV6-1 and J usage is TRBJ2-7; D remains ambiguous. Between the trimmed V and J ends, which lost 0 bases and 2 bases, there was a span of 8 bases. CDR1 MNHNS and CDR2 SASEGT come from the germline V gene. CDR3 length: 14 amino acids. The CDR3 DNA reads TGTGCCAGCAGTGAAGCCGGCGGAGCCTACGAGCAGTACTTC. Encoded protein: CASSEAGGAYEQYF.

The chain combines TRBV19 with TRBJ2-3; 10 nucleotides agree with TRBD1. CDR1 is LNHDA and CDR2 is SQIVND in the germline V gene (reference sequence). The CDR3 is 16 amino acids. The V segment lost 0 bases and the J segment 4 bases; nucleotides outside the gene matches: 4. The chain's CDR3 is CASSIDLGTGADTQYF. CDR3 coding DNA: TGTGCCAGTAGTATAGATCTCGGGACAGGGGCAGATACGCAGTATTTT.

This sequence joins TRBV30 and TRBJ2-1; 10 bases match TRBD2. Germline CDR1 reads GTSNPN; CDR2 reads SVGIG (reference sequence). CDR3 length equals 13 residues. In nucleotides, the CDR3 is TGTGCTTATCACAGCGGGGGGGCCAATGAGCAGTTCTTC. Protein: CAYHSGGANEQFF.

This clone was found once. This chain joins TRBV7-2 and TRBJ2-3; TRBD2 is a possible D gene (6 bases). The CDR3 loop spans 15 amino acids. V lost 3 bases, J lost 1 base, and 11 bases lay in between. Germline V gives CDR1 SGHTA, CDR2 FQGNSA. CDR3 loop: CASSLGPSGTDTQYF. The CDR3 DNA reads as TGTGCCAGCAGCTTGGGTCCTAGCGGCACAGATACGCAGTATTTT.

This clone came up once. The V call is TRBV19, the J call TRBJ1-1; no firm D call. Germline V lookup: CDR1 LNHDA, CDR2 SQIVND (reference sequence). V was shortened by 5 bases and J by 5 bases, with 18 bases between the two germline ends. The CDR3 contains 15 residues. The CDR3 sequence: CASSPRTPGVTEAFF. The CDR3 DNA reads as TGTGCCAGTAGTCCCCGGACCCCCGGGGTTACTGAAGCTTTCTTT.

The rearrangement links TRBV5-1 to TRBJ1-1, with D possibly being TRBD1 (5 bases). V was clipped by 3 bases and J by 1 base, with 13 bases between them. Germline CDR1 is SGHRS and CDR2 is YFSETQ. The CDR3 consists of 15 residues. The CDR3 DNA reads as TGCGCCAGCAGCTCCCGGGGGGAGGGGAACACTGAAGCTTTCTTT. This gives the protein CASSSRGEGNTEAFF. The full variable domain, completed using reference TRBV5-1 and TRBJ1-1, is KAGVTQTPRYLIKTRGQQVTLSCSPISGHRSVSWYQQTPGQGLQFLFEYFSETQRNKGNFPGRFSGRQFSNSRSEMNVSTLELGDSALYLCASSSRGEGNTEAFFGQGTRLTVV.

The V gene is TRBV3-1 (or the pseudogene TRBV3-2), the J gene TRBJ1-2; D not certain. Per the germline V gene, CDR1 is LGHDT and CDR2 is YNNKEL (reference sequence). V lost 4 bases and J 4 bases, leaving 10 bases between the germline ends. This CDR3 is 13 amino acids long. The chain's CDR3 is CASSLGESYGYTF. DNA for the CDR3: TGTGCCAGCAGCCTAGGAGAGAGCTATGGCTACACCTTC.

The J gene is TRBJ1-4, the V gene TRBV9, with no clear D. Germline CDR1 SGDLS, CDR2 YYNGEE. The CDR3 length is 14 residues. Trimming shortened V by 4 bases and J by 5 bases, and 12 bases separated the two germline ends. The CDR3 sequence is CASSLRGLNEKLFF. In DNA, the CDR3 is TGTGCCAGCAGCCTCCGTGGCCTCAATGAAAAACTGTTTTTT.